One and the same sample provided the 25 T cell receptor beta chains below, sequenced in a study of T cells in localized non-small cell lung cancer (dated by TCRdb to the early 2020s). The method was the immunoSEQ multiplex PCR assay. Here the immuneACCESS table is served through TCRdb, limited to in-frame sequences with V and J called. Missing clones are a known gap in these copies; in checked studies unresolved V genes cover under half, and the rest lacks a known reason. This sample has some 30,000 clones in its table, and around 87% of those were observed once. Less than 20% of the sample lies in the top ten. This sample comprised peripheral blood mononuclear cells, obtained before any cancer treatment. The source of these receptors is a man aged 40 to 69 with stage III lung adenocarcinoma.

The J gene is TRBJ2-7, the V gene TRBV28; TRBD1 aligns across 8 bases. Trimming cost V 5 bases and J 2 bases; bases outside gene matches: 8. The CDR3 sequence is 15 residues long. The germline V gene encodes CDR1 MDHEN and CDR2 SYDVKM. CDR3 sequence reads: CASSPPGQGTYEQYF. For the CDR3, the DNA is TGTGCCAGCAGTCCCCCCGGACAGGGTACCTACGAGCAGTACTTC.

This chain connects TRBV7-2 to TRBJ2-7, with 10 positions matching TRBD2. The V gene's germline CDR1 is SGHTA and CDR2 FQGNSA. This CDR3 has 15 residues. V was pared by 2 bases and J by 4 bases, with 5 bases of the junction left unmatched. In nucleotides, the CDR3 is TGTGCCAGCAGCTTACAGCGGGGGGGCCAGTACGAGCAGTACTTC. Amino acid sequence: CASSLQRGGQYEQYF.

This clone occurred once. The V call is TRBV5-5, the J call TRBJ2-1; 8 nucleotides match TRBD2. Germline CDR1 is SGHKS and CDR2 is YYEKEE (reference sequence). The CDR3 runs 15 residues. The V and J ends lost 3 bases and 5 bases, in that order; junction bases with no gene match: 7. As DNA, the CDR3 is TGTGCCAGCAGCTCCGGGACTAGGAACGACAATGAGCAGTTCTTC. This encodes CASSSGTRNDNEQFF. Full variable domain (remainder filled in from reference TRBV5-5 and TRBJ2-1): DAGVTQSPTHLIKTRGQQVTLRCSPISGHKSVSWYQQVLGQGPQFIFQYYEKEERGRGNFPDRFSARQFPNYSSELNVNALLLGDSALYLCASSSGTRNDNEQFFGPGTRLTVL.

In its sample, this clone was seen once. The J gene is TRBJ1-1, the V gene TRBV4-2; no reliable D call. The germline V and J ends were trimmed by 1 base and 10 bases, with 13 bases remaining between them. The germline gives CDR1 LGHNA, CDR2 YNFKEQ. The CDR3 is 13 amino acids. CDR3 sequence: CASSQVGSFVAFF. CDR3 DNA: TGTGCCAGCAGCCAAGTGGGTTCATTTGTAGCTTTCTTT.

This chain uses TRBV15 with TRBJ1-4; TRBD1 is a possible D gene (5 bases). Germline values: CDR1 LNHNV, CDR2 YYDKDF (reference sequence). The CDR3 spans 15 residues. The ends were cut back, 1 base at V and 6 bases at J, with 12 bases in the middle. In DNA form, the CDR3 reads TGTGCCACCAGCAGAGTTAAGGGGAGGTATGAAAAACTGTTTTTT. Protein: CATSRVKGRYEKLFF.

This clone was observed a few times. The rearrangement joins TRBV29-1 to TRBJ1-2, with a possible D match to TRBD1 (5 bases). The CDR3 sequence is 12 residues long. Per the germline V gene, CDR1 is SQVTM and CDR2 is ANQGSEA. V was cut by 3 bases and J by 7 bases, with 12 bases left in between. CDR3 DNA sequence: TGCAGCGTTGACAGGGCAGAGAGTGGCTACACCTTC. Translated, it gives CSVDRAESGYTF.

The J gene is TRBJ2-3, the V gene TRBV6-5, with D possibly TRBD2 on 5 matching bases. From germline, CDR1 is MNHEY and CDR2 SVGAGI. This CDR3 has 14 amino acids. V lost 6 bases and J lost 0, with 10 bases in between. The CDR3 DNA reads TGTGCCAGCAGCTCGAGCGGAAGCACAGATACGCAGTATTTT. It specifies CASSSSGSTDTQYF.

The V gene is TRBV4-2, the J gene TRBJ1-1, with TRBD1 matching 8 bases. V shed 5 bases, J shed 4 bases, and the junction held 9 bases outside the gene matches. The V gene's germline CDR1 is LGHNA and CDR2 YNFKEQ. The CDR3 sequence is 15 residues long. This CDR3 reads CASSINRGLGTEAFF. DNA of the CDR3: TGTGCCAGCAGCATCAACAGGGGGTTGGGCACTGAAGCTTTCTTT.

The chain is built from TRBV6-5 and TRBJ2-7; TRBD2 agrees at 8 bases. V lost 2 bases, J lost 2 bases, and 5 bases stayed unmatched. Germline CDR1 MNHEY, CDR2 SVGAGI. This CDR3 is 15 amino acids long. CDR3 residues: CASSYDGGDTYEQYF. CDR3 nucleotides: TGTGCCAGCAGTTACGACGGGGGGGATACCTACGAGCAGTACTTC.

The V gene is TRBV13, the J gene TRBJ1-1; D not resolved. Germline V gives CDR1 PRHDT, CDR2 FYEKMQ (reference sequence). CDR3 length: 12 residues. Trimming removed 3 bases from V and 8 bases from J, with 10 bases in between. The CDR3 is CASSLGQSEAFF. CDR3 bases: TGTGCCAGCAGCTTGGGCCAGAGCGAAGCTTTCTTT.

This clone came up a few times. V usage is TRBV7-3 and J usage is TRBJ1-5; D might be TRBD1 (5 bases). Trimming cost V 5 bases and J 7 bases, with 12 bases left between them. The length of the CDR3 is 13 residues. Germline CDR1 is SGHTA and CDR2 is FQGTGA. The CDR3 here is CASSAGAKQPQHF. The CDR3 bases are TGTGCCAGCAGCGCCGGGGCCAAGCAGCCCCAGCATTTT.

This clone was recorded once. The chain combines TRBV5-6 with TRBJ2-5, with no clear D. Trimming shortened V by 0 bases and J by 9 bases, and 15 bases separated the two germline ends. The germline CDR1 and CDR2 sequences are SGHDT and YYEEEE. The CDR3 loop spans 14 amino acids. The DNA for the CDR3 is TGTGCCAGCAGCTTGGAAATCGTGGGTTTGGCCCAGTACTTC. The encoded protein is CASSLEIVGLAQYF.

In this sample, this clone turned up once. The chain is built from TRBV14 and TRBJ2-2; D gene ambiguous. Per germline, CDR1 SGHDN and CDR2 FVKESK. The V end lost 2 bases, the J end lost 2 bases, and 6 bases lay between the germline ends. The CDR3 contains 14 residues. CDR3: CASSQYTNTGELFF. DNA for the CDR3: TGTGCCAGCAGCCAATACACAAACACCGGGGAGCTGTTTTTT.

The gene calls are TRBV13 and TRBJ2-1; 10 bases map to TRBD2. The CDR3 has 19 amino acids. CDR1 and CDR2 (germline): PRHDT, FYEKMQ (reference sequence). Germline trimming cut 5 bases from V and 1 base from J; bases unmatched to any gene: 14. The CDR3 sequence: CASSDFLAGVLSSYNEQFF. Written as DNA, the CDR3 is TGTGCCAGCAGCGACTTCCTAGCGGGGGTCTTGAGTTCCTACAATGAGCAGTTCTTC.

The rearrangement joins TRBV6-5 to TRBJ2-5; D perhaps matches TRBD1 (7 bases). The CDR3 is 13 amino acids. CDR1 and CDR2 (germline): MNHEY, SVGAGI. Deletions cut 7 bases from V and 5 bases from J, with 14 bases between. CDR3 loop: CASTYGGGETQYF. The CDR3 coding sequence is TGTGCCAGCACCTACGGAGGGGGCGAGACCCAGTACTTC.

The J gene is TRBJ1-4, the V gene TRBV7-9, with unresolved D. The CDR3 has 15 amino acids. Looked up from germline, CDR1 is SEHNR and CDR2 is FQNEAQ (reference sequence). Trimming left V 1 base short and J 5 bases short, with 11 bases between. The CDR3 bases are TGTGCCAGCAGCTTAGGGAAAGACCTGAATGAAAAACTGTTTTTT. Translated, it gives CASSLGKDLNEKLFF.

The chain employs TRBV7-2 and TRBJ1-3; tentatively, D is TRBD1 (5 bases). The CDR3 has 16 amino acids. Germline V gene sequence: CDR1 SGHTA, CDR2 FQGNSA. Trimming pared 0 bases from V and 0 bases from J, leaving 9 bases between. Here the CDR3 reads CASSLASRVSGNTIYF. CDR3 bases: TGTGCCAGCAGCTTAGCGTCCAGGGTCTCTGGAAACACCATATATTTT.

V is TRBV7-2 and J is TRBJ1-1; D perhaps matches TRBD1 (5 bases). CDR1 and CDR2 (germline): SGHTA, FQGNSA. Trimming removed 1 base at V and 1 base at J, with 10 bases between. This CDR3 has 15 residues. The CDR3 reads CASSLGDGTNTEAFF. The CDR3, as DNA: TGTGCCAGCAGCTTAGGAGACGGGACGAACACTGAAGCTTTCTTT.

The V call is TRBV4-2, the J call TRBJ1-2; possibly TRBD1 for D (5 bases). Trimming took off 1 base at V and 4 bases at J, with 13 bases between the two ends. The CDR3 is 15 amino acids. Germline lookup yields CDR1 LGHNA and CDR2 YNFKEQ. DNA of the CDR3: TGTGCCAGCAGCCAAGCAGCGGGGGGAGGCTATGGCTACACCTTC. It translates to CASSQAAGGGYGYTF.

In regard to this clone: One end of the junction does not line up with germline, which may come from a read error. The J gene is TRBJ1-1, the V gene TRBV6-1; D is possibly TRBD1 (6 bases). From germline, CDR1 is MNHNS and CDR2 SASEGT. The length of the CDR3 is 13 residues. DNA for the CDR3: TGTGCCAGGGAGGGCAGGGGTAGGGAAAGGGGTGACTTT. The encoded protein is CAREGRGRERGDF.

CDR3 DNA: TGTGCCAGCAGCTCTTACCCGGGACACCATAATGAAAAACTGTTTTTT. This gives the protein CASSSYPGHHNEKLFF. This chain links TRBV7-9 with TRBJ1-4; TRBD1 might be the D (6 bases). Germline CDR1 and CDR2: SEHNR and FQNEAQ (reference sequence). The V gene lost 4 bases and the J gene lost 4 bases, with 16 bases spanning the gap. This CDR3 comprises 16 residues.

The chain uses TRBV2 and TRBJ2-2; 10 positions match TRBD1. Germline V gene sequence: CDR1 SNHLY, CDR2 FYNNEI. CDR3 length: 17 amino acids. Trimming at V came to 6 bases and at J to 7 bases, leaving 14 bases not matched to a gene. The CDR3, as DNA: TGTGCCAGCAGCGCGACAGGGGGCCCCTACAGCGGCGGGGAGCTGTTTTTT. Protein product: CASSATGGPYSGGELFF. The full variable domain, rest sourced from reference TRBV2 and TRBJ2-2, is EPEVTQTPSHQVTQMGQEVILRCVPISNHLYFYWYRQILGQKVEFLVSFYNNEISEKSEIFDDQFSVERPDGSNFTLKIRSTKLEDSAMYFCASSATGGPYSGGELFFGEGSRLTVL.

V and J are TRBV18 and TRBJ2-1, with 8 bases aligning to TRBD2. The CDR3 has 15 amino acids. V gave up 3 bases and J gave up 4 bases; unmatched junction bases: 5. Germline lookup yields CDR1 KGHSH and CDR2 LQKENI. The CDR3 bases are TGTGCCAGCTCACCGGCGGGGGGTGTTTACAATGAGCAGTTCTTC. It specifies CASSPAGGVYNEQFF.

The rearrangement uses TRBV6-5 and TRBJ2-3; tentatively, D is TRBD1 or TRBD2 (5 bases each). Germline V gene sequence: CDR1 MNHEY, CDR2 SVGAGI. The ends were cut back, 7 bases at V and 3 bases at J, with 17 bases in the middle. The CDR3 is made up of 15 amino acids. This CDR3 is CASKGTPEETDTQYF. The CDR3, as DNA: TGTGCCAGCAAGGGGACCCCCGAGGAGACAGATACGCAGTATTTT.

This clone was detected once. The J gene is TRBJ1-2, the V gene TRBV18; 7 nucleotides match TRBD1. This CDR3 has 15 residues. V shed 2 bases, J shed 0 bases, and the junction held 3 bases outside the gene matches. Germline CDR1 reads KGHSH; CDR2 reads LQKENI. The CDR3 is CASSPTGEANYGYTF. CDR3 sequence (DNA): TGTGCCAGCTCACCAACAGGGGAAGCTAACTATGGCTACACCTTC.